The present T cell receptor beta chain was sequenced within a study of vaccination effects on CD4 cells after COVID-19. Study details: Vaccination of participants consisted of two doses of either the BNT162b2 or mRNA-1273 vaccine. Study outcomes and limitations: Mainly new vaccine-induced clones made up the post-vaccine spike-reactive clones in convalescents.

Germline loops: CDR1 SGDLS, CDR2 YYNGEE. The CDR3 covers 14 residues. V was trimmed by 0 bases and J by 4 bases, leaving 10 bases between them. CD4+ T cells specific for antigen were expanded with viral peptide pools by the ViraFEST assay before sequencing. The culture ran for around 10 days before CD4+ T cells were isolated. According to PCR results, the person was infected with SARS-CoV-2 between March and December 2020. A few million PBMC were seeded per well and grown in the presence of roughly 10 IU/ml IL-2 and 9.5 to 10 ug/ml peptides. IL-2 medium supplanted half the medium on days 3 and 7. The repertoire was sequenced with immunoSEQ multiplex PCR; TCRdb's copy has only in-frame clones and lacks some. The table lists approximately 40,000 clones, around 78% of them singletons. As regards this clone: What it recognizes is unknown.

This clonotype was obtained from a human donor who had a prior SARS-CoV-2 infection. The rearrangement joins TRBV9 to TRBJ1-2; D uncertain. This sample comprised CD4+ T cells from PBMCs cultured with a peptide pool, obtained before COVID-19 vaccination. Written as DNA, the CDR3 is TGTGCCAGCAGCGTAGGGGATCTTGGCTATGGCTACACCTTC. This translates into CASSVGDLGYGYTF.